Below are 22 T cell receptor beta chains sequenced from a single sample in a study of T-cell memory formation after mild COVID-19. One entry per CDR3 protein results from TCRdb running MiXCR on the 5' RACE reads. The sample includes over 50,000 distinct CDR3 sequences, roughly a tenth seen only once; the top ten take approximately 12%. Sequenced input: PBMCs or a T cell subset sorted from them (not recorded which). Receptors originate from an adult woman who had mild COVID-19 (a few samples of this study predate the infection). Cell type and time point are not known.

This clonotype was counted many times. The chain recombines TRBV7-9 with TRBJ2-5; D remains unclear. CDR3 length: 11 amino acids. Germline loops: CDR1 SEHNR, CDR2 FQNEAQ (reference sequence). V was cut by 4 bases and J by 5 bases, with 5 bases left in between. For the CDR3, the DNA is TGTGCCAGCAGCTCCCTTGAGACCCAGTACTTC. Encoded protein: CASSSLETQYF. The full variable domain, in which reference TRBV7-9 and TRBJ2-5 provide the parts outside the CDR3, is DTGVSQNPRHKITKRGQNVTFRCDPISEHNRLYWYRQTLGQGPEFLTYFQNEAQLEKSRLLSDRFSAERPKGSFSTLEIQRTEQGDSAMYLCASSSLETQYFGPGTRLLVL.

This clonotype has a handful of counts. J is TRBJ2-5 and V is TRBV11-3, with 12 bases lining up with TRBD1. CDR3 length: 16 residues. The V gene end was trimmed by 4 bases and the J gene end by 5 bases; junction bases not matched to a gene: 8. CDR1 SGHNT and CDR2 YENEEA come from the germline V gene. The CDR3 spells CASSSRDRGRGETQYF. Written as DNA, the CDR3 is TGTGCCAGCAGCTCCCGGGACAGGGGGCGCGGGGAGACCCAGTACTTC.

This clonotype came up many times. The V and J genes are TRBV3-1 and TRBJ2-3, with D unresolved. With 1 base removed from V and 5 bases from J, the gap between germline ends came to 10 bases. CDR1 and CDR2 (germline): LGHDT, YNNKEL (reference sequence). This CDR3 is built from 14 residues. CDR3 in amino acids: CASSQALSGDTQYF. The DNA for the CDR3 is TGTGCCAGCAGCCAAGCTCTATCCGGAGATACGCAGTATTTT.

This chain connects TRBV11-3 to TRBJ2-6; D gene ambiguous. The CDR3 extends over 16 amino acids. Germline lookup yields CDR1 SGHNT and CDR2 YENEEA. V lost 3 bases and J lost 2, with 11 bases in between. The CDR3 here is CASSLDGFPGANVLTF. As DNA, the CDR3 is TGTGCCAGCAGCTTGGACGGATTCCCTGGGGCCAACGTCCTGACTTTC.

This clonotype was recorded at least ten times. V gene TRBV24-1 combines with J gene TRBJ2-3; TRBD2 agrees at 16 bases. V gave up 4 bases and J gave up 10 bases; unmatched junction bases: 16. Germline V CDR1 and CDR2: KGHDR, SFDVKD. The CDR3 runs 19 residues. The CDR3 is CATSDRSPGLAGGPWSQYF. In DNA form, the CDR3 reads TGTGCCACCAGTGACAGATCACCGGGACTAGCGGGAGGGCCGTGGTCGCAGTATTTT.

This clonotype was detected ten times or more. The V call is TRBV24-1, the J call TRBJ1-4; 8 nucleotides align to TRBD1. Germline V lookup: CDR1 KGHDR, CDR2 SFDVKD. The CDR3 is 16 amino acids. The ends lost 4 bases at V and 10 bases at J; junction bases unmatched: 13. In DNA, the CDR3 is TGTGCCACCAGTGACAATCCAGGACAGGGAGGCGGAAAACTGTTTTTT. As protein: CATSDNPGQGGGKLFF.

This clonotype was observed a few times. The chain couples TRBV3-1 to TRBJ2-7; 7 nucleotides align to TRBD2. The CDR3 covers 13 residues. V lost 4 bases and J lost 6; bases outside the gene matches: 6. Per the germline V gene, CDR1 is LGHDT and CDR2 is YNNKEL (reference sequence). CDR3 bases: TGTGCCAGCAGCCTAAGTCGGGGGGTCGAGCAGTACTTC. Protein product: CASSLSRGVEQYF.

The rearrangement uses TRBV7-2 and TRBJ2-1; D unresolved. Germline CDR1 reads SGHTA; CDR2 reads FQGNSA. This CDR3 has 16 residues. Deletions cut 1 base from V and 6 bases from J, with 16 bases between. The CDR3 sequence is CASSLGLGKRLNEQFF. CDR3 DNA sequence: TGTGCCAGCAGCTTAGGTCTAGGGAAAAGGCTCAATGAGCAGTTCTTC.

This clonotype has a count of ten or more. This chain links TRBV12-3 or TRBV12-4 with TRBJ1-5; a possible D gene is TRBD1 (5 bases). Between the trimmed V and J ends, which lost 7 bases and 7 bases, there was a span of 14 bases. CDR3 size: 13 residues. CDR3 DNA: TGTGCCAGCACCCGGCAGGGACCGCAGCCCCAGCATTTT. Its translation: CASTRQGPQPQHF.

The rearrangement joins TRBV5-6 to TRBJ2-5; D remains unclear. V was shortened by 2 bases and J by 5 bases, with 10 bases between the two germline ends. Germline CDR1 reads SGHDT; CDR2 reads YYEEEE. The CDR3 sequence is 13 residues long. CDR3 loop: CASSLGPHETQYF. The CDR3 nucleotides read TGTGCCAGCAGCTTAGGCCCCCACGAGACCCAGTACTTC.

This clonotype was observed a few times. This chain connects TRBV9 to TRBJ2-3; a weak D match, TRBD2 (5 bases). Germline values: CDR1 SGDLS, CDR2 YYNGEE. V was pared by 0 bases and J by 4 bases, with 9 bases between. CDR3 size: 14 residues. CDR3 loop: CASSVGLLADTQYF. CDR3 nucleotide sequence: TGTGCCAGCAGCGTAGGACTATTGGCAGATACGCAGTATTTT.

By proportion, this clonotype is medium-sized. The J gene is TRBJ2-1, the V gene TRBV9; D remains ambiguous. The ends were cut back, 0 bases at V and 9 bases at J, with 13 bases in the middle. From germline, CDR1 is SGDLS and CDR2 YYNGEE. The CDR3 totals 14 residues. CDR3 loop: CASSVGPAAFEQFF. CDR3 nucleotide sequence: TGTGCCAGCAGCGTAGGGCCAGCAGCCTTTGAGCAGTTCTTC.

V is TRBV5-1 and J is TRBJ2-2, with D possibly matching TRBD1 (6 bases). The germline V gene has CDR1 SGHRS and CDR2 YFSETQ. Trimming pared 2 bases from V and 4 bases from J, leaving 12 bases between. The CDR3 spans 15 residues. CDR3 residues: CASSLARGGTGELFF. CDR3 bases: TGCGCCAGCAGCTTAGCCAGGGGCGGCACCGGGGAGCTGTTTTTT.

The chain joins TRBV5-6 to TRBJ1-1; D is ambiguous. Germline V gene sequence: CDR1 SGHDT, CDR2 YYEEEE. CDR3 size: 14 residues. V was clipped by 4 bases and J by 0 bases, with 10 bases between them. CDR3 in DNA: TGTGCCAGCAGCCCCGGACCGCTGAACACTGAAGCTTTCTTT. Residues: CASSPGPLNTEAFF.

The sample holds many counts of this clonotype. The genes are TRBV30 and TRBJ2-7; TRBD1 matches 7 bases. CDR1 GTSNPN and CDR2 SVGIG come from the germline V gene (reference sequence). This CDR3 has 15 amino acids. Losses at the gene ends were 3 bases for V and 2 bases for J; bases not matched to a gene: 10. DNA of the CDR3: TGTGCCTGGAGCGCCGGGACAGTGGGTACCTACGAGCAGTACTTC. Residues: CAWSAGTVGTYEQYF.

V usage is TRBV7-2 and J usage is TRBJ2-1, with 10 positions matching TRBD2. The J segment lost 2 bases and the V segment lost 5 bases, leaving 6 bases of the junction unmatched. CDR3 size: 16 residues. Per germline, CDR1 SGHTA and CDR2 FQGNSA. CDR3 sequence (DNA): TGTGCCAGCAGCGGACGGACTAGCGGAACCTACAATGAGCAGTTCTTC. Protein: CASSGRTSGTYNEQFF.

This clonotype was counted a few times. The rearrangement uses TRBV12-3 or TRBV12-4 and TRBJ2-2; 8 bases fit TRBD1. The CDR3 is 17 residues long. The V and J ends lost 5 bases and 3 bases, in that order; junction bases with no gene match: 11. The CDR3 sequence: CASSPVWDRRYTGELFF. CDR3 nucleotide sequence: TGTGCCAGCAGTCCAGTTTGGGACAGGAGGTACACCGGGGAGCTGTTTTTT.

This clonotype was seen repeatedly, ten times or more. The J gene is TRBJ2-7, the V gene TRBV9, with D possibly being TRBD1 (5 bases). Germline V CDR1 and CDR2: SGDLS, YYNGEE. Trimming removed 3 bases from V and 4 bases from J, with 11 bases in between. CDR3 length equals 13 residues. This CDR3 is CASSANSGYEQYF. CDR3 coding DNA: TGTGCCAGCAGCGCCAATTCAGGGTACGAGCAGTACTTC. Variable domain in full (rest from reference TRBV9 and TRBJ2-7): DSGVTQTPKHLITATGQRVTLRCSPRSGDLSVYWYQQSLDQGLQFLIQYYNGEERAKGNILERFSAQQFPDLHSELNLSSLELGDSALYFCASSANSGYEQYFGPGTRLTVT.

This clonotype was counted at least ten times. This chain uses TRBV12-3 or TRBV12-4 with TRBJ2-3; 8 bases are a match to TRBD1. The CDR3 is made up of 16 amino acids. The junction had 9 bases not matched to a gene; V was cut back by 4 bases and J by 3 bases. CDR3 in DNA: TGTGCCAGCAGTTCGGACCCCAGGGGGCTTACAGATACGCAGTATTTT. This sequence encodes CASSSDPRGLTDTQYF.

This clonotype was seen at least ten times. The rearrangement uses TRBV24-1 and TRBJ2-1; 8 nucleotides line up with TRBD2. The CDR3 covers 16 residues. Germline V lookup: CDR1 KGHDR, CDR2 SFDVKD. The J segment lost 0 bases and the V segment lost 6 bases, leaving 6 bases of the junction unmatched. CDR3 nucleotide sequence: TGTGCCACCAGTAATAGCGGGACAAGCTCCTACAATGAGCAGTTCTTC. This translates into CATSNSGTSSYNEQFF.

The rearrangement uses TRBV7-6 and TRBJ1-5, with 10 bases lining up with TRBD1. V lost 6 bases and J lost 4; bases outside the gene matches: 6. CDR1 is SGHVS and CDR2 is FNYEAQ in the germline V gene. This CDR3 region has 15 residues. The DNA of the CDR3 is TGTGCCAGCAGTCTCGGACAGGGGGTTAATCAGCCCCAGCATTTT. It specifies CASSLGQGVNQPQHF.

This clonotype came up many times. The genes are TRBV7-8 and TRBJ2-3, with D perhaps matching TRBD1 (5 bases). In germline, CDR1 is SGHVS, CDR2 FQNEAQ. The CDR3 has 15 residues. Trimming pared 5 bases from V and 6 bases from J, leaving 18 bases between. CDR3 nucleotide sequence: TGTGCCAGCAGCCTTCAAGGGGCACGGCGGGATACGCAGTATTTT. Its translation: CASSLQGARRDTQYF. Drawing the rest from reference TRBV7-8 and TRBJ2-3, the complete variable domain is GAGVSQSPRYKVAKRGQDVALRCDPISGHVSLFWYQQALGQGPEFLTYFQNEAQLDKSGLPSDRFFAERPEGSVSTLKIQRTQQEDSAVYLCASSLQGARRDTQYFGPGTRLTVL.